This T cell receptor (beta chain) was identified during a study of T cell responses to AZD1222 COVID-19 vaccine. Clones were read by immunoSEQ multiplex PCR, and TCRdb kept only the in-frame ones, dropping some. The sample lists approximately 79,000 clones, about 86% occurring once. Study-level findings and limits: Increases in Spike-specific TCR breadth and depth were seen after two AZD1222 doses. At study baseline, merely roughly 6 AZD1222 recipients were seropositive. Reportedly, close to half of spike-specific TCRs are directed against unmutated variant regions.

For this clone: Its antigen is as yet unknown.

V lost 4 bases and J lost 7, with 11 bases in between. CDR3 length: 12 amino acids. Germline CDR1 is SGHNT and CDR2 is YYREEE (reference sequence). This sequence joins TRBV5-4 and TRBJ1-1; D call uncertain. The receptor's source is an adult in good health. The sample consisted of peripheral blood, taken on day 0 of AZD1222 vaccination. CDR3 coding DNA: TGTGCCAGCAGCCGGGAGGACCGTGAAGCTTTCTTT. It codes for CASSREDREAFF.